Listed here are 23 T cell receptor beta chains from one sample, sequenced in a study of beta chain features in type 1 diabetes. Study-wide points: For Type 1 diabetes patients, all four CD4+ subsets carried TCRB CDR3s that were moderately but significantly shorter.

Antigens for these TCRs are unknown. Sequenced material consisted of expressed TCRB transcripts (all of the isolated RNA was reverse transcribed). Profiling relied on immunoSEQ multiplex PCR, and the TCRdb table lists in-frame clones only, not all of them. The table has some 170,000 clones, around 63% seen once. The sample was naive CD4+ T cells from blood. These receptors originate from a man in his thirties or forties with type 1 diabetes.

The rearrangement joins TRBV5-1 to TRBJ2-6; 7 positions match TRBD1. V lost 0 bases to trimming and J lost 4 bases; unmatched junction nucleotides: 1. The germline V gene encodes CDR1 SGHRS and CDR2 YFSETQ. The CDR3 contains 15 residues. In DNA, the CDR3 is TGCGCCAGCAGCTTGGAGGGGGCCGGGGCCAACGTCCTGACTTTC. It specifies CASSLEGAGANVLTF.

The CDR3 bases are TGCAGCGTCGCAACAGGATACACAGATACGCAGTATTTT. Residues: CSVATGYTDTQYF. The genes are TRBV29-1 and TRBJ2-3, with D possibly matching TRBD1 (5 bases). Trimming left V 6 bases short and J 2 bases short, with 12 bases between. CDR1 and CDR2 (germline): SQVTM, ANQGSEA. The CDR3 length is 13 residues.

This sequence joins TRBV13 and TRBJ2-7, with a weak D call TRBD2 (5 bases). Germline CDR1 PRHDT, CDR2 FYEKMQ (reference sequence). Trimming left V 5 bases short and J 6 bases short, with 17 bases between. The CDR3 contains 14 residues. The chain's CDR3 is CASSPSWEPREQYF. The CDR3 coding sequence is TGTGCCAGCAGCCCTAGTTGGGAGCCACGCGAGCAGTACTTC.

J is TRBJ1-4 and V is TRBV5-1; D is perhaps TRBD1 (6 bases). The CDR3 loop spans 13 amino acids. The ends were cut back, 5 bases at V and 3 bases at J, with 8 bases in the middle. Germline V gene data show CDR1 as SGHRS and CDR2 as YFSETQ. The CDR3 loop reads CASRQGSNEKLFF. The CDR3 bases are TGCGCCAGCAGACAGGGTTCTAATGAAAAACTGTTTTTT.

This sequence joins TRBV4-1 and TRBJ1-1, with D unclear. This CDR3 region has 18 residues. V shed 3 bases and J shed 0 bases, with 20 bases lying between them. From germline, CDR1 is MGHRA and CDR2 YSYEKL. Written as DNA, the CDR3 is TGCGCCAGCAGCCACGGCACGCTTAAGGACGGACTGAACACTGAAGCTTTCTTT. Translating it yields CASSHGTLKDGLNTEAFF.

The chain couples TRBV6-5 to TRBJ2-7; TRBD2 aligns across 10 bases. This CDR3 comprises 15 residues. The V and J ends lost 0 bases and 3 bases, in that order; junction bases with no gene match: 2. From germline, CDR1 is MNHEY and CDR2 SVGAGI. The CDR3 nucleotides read TGTGCCAGCAGTTACTCGGCTAGCGGGGGCTACGAGCAGTACTTC. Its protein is CASSYSASGGYEQYF.

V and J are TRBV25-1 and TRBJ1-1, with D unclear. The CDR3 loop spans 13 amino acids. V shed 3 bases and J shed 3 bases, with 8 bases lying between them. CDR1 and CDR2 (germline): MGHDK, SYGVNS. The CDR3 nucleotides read TGTGCCAGCAGTGATGTTGAGGACACTGAAGCTTTCTTT. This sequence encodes CASSDVEDTEAFF.

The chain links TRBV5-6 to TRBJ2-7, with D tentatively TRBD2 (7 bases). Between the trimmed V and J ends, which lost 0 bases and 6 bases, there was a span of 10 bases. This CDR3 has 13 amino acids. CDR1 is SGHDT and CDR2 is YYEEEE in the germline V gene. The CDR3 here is CASSLGRGPEQYF. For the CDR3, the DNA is TGTGCCAGCAGCTTGGGGCGGGGGCCCGAGCAGTACTTC.

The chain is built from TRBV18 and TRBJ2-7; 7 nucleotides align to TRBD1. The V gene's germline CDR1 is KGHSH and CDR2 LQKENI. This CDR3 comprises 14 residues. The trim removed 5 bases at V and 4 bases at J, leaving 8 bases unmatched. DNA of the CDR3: TGTGCCAGCTCAAACAGTGAGGGGGCGTACGAGCAGTACTTC. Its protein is CASSNSEGAYEQYF.

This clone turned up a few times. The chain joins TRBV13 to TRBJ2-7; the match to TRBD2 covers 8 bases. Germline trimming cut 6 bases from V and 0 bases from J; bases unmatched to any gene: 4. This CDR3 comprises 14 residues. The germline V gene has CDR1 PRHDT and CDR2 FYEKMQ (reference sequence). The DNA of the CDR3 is TGTGCCAGCAGGCTAGCGGGTTACTCCTACGAGCAGTACTTC. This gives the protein CASRLAGYSYEQYF.

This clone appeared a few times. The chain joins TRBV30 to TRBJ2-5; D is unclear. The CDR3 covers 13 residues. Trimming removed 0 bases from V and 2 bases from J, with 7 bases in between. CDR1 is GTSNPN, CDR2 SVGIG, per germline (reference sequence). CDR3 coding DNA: TGTGCCTGGAGTGTAGGCCTTCAAGAGACCCAGTACTTC. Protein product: CAWSVGLQETQYF.

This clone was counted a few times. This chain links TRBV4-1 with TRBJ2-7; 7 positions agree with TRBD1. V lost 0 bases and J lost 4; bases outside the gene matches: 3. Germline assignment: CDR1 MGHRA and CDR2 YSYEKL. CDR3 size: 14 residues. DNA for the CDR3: TGCGCCAGCAGCCAAGATGACAGGGAATACGAGCAGTACTTC. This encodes CASSQDDREYEQYF.

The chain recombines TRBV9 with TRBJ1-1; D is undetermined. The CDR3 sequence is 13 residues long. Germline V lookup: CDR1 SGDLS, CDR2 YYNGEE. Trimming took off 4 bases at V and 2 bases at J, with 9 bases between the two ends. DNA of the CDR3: TGTGCCAGCAGCTTGCAGGCTAACACTGAAGCTTTCTTT. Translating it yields CASSLQANTEAFF.

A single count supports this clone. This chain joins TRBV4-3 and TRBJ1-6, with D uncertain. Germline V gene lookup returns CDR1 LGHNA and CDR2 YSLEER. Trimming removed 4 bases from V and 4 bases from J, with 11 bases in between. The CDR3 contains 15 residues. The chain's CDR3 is CASSPTSVYNSPLHF. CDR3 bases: TGCGCCAGCAGCCCCACCTCGGTTTATAATTCACCCCTCCACTTT.

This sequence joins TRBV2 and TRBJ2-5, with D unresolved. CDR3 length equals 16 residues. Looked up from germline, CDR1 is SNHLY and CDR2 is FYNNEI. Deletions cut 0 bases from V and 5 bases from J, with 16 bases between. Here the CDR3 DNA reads TGTGCCAGCAGTGAAGCGAAGTTCCAGTGGGGTGAGACCCAGTACTTC. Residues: CASSEAKFQWGETQYF.

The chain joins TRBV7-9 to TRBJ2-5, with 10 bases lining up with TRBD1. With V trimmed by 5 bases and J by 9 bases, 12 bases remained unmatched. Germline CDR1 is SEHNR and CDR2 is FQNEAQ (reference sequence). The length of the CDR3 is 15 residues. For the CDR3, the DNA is TGTGCCAGCAGCCCCGACAGGGGGCTTCAAGTGGCCCAGTACTTC. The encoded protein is CASSPDRGLQVAQYF.

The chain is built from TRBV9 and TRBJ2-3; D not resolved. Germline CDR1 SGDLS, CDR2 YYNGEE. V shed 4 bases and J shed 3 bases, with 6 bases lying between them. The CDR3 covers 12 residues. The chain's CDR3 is CASSSPTDTQYF. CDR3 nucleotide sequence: TGTGCCAGCAGCTCCCCGACAGATACGCAGTATTTT.

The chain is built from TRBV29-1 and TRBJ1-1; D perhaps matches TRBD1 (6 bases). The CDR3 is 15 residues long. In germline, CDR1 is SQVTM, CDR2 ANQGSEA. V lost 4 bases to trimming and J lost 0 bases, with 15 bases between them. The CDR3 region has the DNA TGCAGCGTTGTAACTTGGACAGACATGAACACTGAAGCTTTCTTT. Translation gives CSVVTWTDMNTEAFF.

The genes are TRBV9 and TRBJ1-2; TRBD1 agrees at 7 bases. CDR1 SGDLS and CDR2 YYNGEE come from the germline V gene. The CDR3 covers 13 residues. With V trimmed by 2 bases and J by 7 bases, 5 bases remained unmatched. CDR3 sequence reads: CASSVEGALGYTF. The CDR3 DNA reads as TGTGCCAGCAGCGTTGAGGGGGCGCTTGGCTACACCTTC.

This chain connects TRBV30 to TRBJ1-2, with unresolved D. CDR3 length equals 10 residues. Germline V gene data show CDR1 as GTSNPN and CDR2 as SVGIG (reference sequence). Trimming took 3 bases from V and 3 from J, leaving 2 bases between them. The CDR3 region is CAWSHYGYTF. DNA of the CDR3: TGTGCCTGGAGCCACTATGGCTACACCTTC. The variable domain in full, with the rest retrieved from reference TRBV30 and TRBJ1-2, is SQTIHQWPATLVQPVGSPLSLECTVEGTSNPNLYWYRQAAGRGLQLLFYSVGIGQISSEVPQNLSASRPQDRQFILSSKKLLLSDSGFYLCAWSHYGYTFGSGTRLTVV.

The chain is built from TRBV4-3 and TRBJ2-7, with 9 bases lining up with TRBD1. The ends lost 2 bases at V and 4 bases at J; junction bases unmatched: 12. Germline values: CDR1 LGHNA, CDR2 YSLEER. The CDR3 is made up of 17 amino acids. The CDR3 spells CASSQRPPGQGFYEQYF. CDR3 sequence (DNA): TGCGCCAGCAGCCAACGACCACCGGGACAGGGATTTTACGAGCAGTACTTC.

CDR3 bases: TGTGCCAGCAGTTTTAGGCAGGGGCGAAAAACAACGGAGTCCTACGAGCAGTACTTC. Amino acid sequence: CASSFRQGRKTTESYEQYF. This chain joins TRBV28 and TRBJ2-7, with D possibly TRBD1 on 6 matching bases. Germline V gene lookup returns CDR1 MDHEN and CDR2 SYDVKM. The V end was cut by 3 bases, the J end by 1 base, with 25 bases between. The CDR3 covers 19 residues.

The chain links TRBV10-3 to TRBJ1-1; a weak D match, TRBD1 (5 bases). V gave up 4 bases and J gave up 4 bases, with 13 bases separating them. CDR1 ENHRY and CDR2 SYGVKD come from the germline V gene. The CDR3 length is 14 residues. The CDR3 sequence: CAISAQGLGTEAFF. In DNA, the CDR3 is TGTGCCATCAGTGCCCAGGGTCTGGGCACTGAAGCTTTCTTT.